The 21 T cell receptor beta chains below come from one sample, sequenced in a study of blood T cell repertoires in COVID-19. The table came from immunoSEQ multiplex PCR; TCRdb's copy has only in-frame clones and leaves some out. There are under 200,000 clones in the sample; approximately 83% occur only once, and about 10% lies in the top ten. Sequencing was carried out using peripheral blood. All receptors come from a woman aged 80 or older with active or convalescent COVID-19.

V is TRBV5-5 and J is TRBJ2-3; D possibly corresponds to TRBD2 (5 bases). The CDR3 length is 18 residues. V was cut by 0 bases and J by 2 bases, with 19 bases left in between. Germline CDR1 SGHKS, CDR2 YYEKEE (reference sequence). As DNA, the CDR3 is TGTGCCAGCAGCTTGGGGACTCAGACCGGGCCCCACACAGATACGCAGTATTTT. As protein: CASSLGTQTGPHTDTQYF.

J is TRBJ2-3 and V is TRBV5-1, with 11 bases that match TRBD1. V lost 4 bases and J lost 3; bases outside the gene matches: 7. CDR3 length: 16 residues. Germline V gives CDR1 SGHRS, CDR2 YFSETQ. The CDR3 sequence is CASSQGQGAWTDTQYF. The CDR3 DNA reads TGCGCCAGCAGCCAAGGACAGGGGGCTTGGACAGATACGCAGTATTTT.

The V call is TRBV7-2, the J call TRBJ1-4, with TRBD1 as a possible D gene (5 bases). The CDR3 is made up of 16 amino acids. CDR1 and CDR2 (germline): SGHTA, FQGNSA. The germline V and J ends were trimmed by 3 bases and 0 bases, with 11 bases remaining between them. The CDR3 DNA reads as TGTGCCAGCAGCTTCACCCGACAGCCAACTAATGAAAAACTGTTTTTT. Protein sequence: CASSFTRQPTNEKLFF.

The chain links TRBV9 to TRBJ2-3; tentatively, D is TRBD1 (6 bases). V lost 0 bases, J lost 2 bases, and 7 bases lay in between. The CDR3 contains 14 residues. Germline V CDR1 and CDR2: SGDLS, YYNGEE. CDR3 loop: CASSVVGATDTQYF. CDR3 DNA sequence: TGTGCCAGCAGCGTAGTGGGGGCCACAGATACGCAGTATTTT.

The rearrangement uses TRBV3-1 (or the pseudogene TRBV3-2) and TRBJ2-1; TRBD2 matches at 8 bases. V lost 1 base and J lost 3; bases outside the gene matches: 2. The CDR3 is 15 amino acids. Germline-derived CDR1 and CDR2 are LGHDT and YNNKEL (reference sequence). CDR3 protein: CASSQGSGDYNEQFF. CDR3 DNA: TGTGCCAGCAGCCAAGGTAGCGGGGACTACAATGAGCAGTTCTTC.

The rearrangement uses TRBV19 and TRBJ2-3; maybe TRBD2 (7 bases). Between the trimmed V and J ends, which lost 3 bases and 0 bases, there was a span of 13 bases. CDR1 is LNHDA and CDR2 is SQIVND in the germline V gene (reference sequence). The CDR3 consists of 16 residues. CDR3 loop: CASSMSAGASTDTQYF. CDR3 in DNA: TGTGCCAGTAGTATGAGCGCGGGGGCCAGCACAGATACGCAGTATTTT.

The J gene is TRBJ1-1, the V gene TRBV7-2; 11 bases are a match to TRBD1. The CDR3 is made up of 15 amino acids. The V segment lost 5 bases and the J segment 7 bases; nucleotides outside the gene matches: 9. The V gene's germline CDR1 is SGHTA and CDR2 FQGNSA. In DNA, the CDR3 is TGTGCCAGCAGCGCCCGACGGGACAGGGGGAGTGAAGCTTTCTTT. Translating gives CASSARRDRGSEAFF.

V gene TRBV18 combines with J gene TRBJ1-1; tentative D call: TRBD1 (5 bases). The CDR3 covers 14 residues. The germline V gene has CDR1 KGHSH and CDR2 LQKENI. The V end was cut by 8 bases, the J end by 3 bases, with 16 bases between. The CDR3 nucleotides are TGTGCCAGCCGACCAGGGCAATCATACACTGAAGCTTTCTTT. Protein: CASRPGQSYTEAFF.

This chain joins TRBV7-8 and TRBJ1-5, with D uncertain. The CDR3 contains 15 residues. CDR1 is SGHVS, CDR2 FQNEAQ, per germline. V lost 1 base and J lost 0, with 7 bases in between. This chain's CDR3 is CASSLGSNSNQPQHF. The CDR3 nucleotides read TGTGCCAGCAGCTTAGGGAGTAATAGCAATCAGCCCCAGCATTTT.

The chain combines TRBV27 with TRBJ1-6; D is possibly TRBD1 (6 bases). The CDR3 is 18 residues long. V was trimmed by 4 bases and J by 0 bases, leaving 16 bases between them. CDR1 MNHEY and CDR2 SMNVEV come from the germline V gene (reference sequence). The CDR3 protein is CASSSKMTGFSYNSPLHF. The CDR3 DNA reads as TGTGCCAGCAGTTCGAAGATGACAGGTTTCTCCTATAATTCACCCCTCCACTTT.

The V and J genes are TRBV6-2 or TRBV6-3 and TRBJ1-2, with 8 bases that match TRBD1. Germline lookup yields CDR1 MNHEY and CDR2 SVGEGT. The CDR3 consists of 16 residues. With 3 bases clipped from V and 2 bases from J, the junction kept 8 bases outside the gene matches. The CDR3 protein is CASSYRRQGQNYGYTF. In DNA, the CDR3 is TGTGCCAGCAGTTATCGCCGACAGGGGCAGAACTATGGCTACACCTTC.

The chain carries TRBV25-1 and TRBJ2-2; D possibly corresponds to TRBD2 (5 bases). The CDR3 is 16 residues long. V lost 7 bases and J 0 bases, leaving 15 bases between the germline ends. Per the germline V gene, CDR1 is MGHDK and CDR2 is SYGVNS. The CDR3 here is CASTGSPGTNTGELFF. CDR3 DNA: TGTGCCAGCACCGGGTCACCGGGGACGAACACCGGGGAGCTGTTTTTT.

The chain joins TRBV7-3 to TRBJ2-3, with 10 bases aligning to TRBD2. The V gene end was trimmed by 0 bases and the J gene end by 1 base; junction bases not matched to a gene: 4. The V gene's germline CDR1 is SGHTA and CDR2 FQGTGA. There are 17 residues in the CDR3. CDR3 in DNA: TGTGCCAGCAGCTTAACTACTAGCGGGGCTGGCACAGATACGCAGTATTTT. Translating it yields CASSLTTSGAGTDTQYF.

This chain connects TRBV5-4 to TRBJ1-4, with 9 bases matching TRBD1. Unmatched junction bases numbered 9, after V lost 4 bases and J lost 5 bases. The CDR3 extends over 16 amino acids. Germline V gene lookup returns CDR1 SGHNT and CDR2 YYREEE (reference sequence). CDR3 coding DNA: TGTGCCAGCAGCCTCCCCCCGACAGGGGGGAATGAAAAACTGTTTTTT. Protein: CASSLPPTGGNEKLFF.

This clone was seen only a few times. The chain has TRBV3-1 (or the pseudogene TRBV3-2) and TRBJ1-4, with D possibly matching TRBD1 (6 bases). V dropped 4 bases and J dropped 5 bases, with 14 bases sitting between them. The CDR3 runs to 15 residues. Per germline, CDR1 LGHDT and CDR2 YNNKEL (reference sequence). In DNA, the CDR3 is TGTGCCAGCAGCCCGTCGGGGGGACAAAATGAAAAACTGTTTTTT. Protein sequence: CASSPSGGQNEKLFF.

The V and J genes are TRBV4-3 and TRBJ1-2; D unclear. Germline V gives CDR1 LGHNA, CDR2 YSLEER. Trimming left V 0 bases short and J 8 bases short, with 16 bases between. The CDR3 is made up of 15 amino acids. In DNA form, the CDR3 reads TGCGCCAGCAGCCAAGATTTAAACCAGCGAGGAGGCTACACCTTC. Protein: CASSQDLNQRGGYTF.

In DNA form, the CDR3 reads TGTGCCAGCAGCGTAGGACTAGCGGGGGGGCTCAATGAGCAGTTCTTC. Residues: CASSVGLAGGLNEQFF. This chain uses TRBV9 with TRBJ2-1, with 14 positions matching TRBD2. V lost 0 bases, J lost 6 bases, and 2 bases stayed unmatched. The CDR3 has 16 residues. Germline loops: CDR1 SGDLS, CDR2 YYNGEE.

As regards this clone: One junction end disagrees with the germline gene, perhaps due to a read error. The gene calls are TRBV4-3 and TRBJ2-2; 10 nucleotides agree with TRBD1. The CDR3 has 16 residues. Germline V gene sequence: CDR1 LGHNA, CDR2 YSLEER. The CDR3 bases are TGCACCAGCAGCCTCGGGACAGGGGCCTCCCCTGGGGAGCTGTTTTTT. Protein product: CTSSLGTGASPGELFF.

The chain uses TRBV10-1 and TRBJ1-1; TRBD1 matches 8 bases. The CDR3 contains 17 residues. Trimming took 7 bases from V and 0 from J; bases not matched to a gene: 13. Germline V gives CDR1 WNHNN, CDR2 SYGVQD (reference sequence). CDR3 residues: CASKGQGAEIMNTEAFF. CDR3 sequence (DNA): TGCGCCAGCAAGGGTCAGGGGGCAGAAATAATGAACACTGAAGCTTTCTTT.

In its sample, this clone was seen a few times. This chain joins TRBV3-1 (or the pseudogene TRBV3-2) and TRBJ1-1, with 10 positions matching TRBD1. J was trimmed by 8 bases and V by 5 bases; bases with no gene match: 11. CDR3 size: 15 residues. Germline assignment: CDR1 LGHDT and CDR2 YNNKEL (reference sequence). CDR3 nucleotide sequence: TGTGCCAGCAGCACAACTACCCGGGACAGGGGAGAAGCTTTCTTT. It codes for CASSTTTRDRGEAFF.

This clone turned up a few times. V gene TRBV27 combines with J gene TRBJ1-2, with 7 bases matching TRBD1. This CDR3 has 14 residues. CDR1 and CDR2 (germline): MNHEY, SMNVEV (reference sequence). Trimming cost V 7 bases and J 3 bases; bases outside gene matches: 8. CDR3 sequence (DNA): TGTGCCAGCAATCCTTTAGGGGGCGACTATGGCTACACCTTC. Protein product: CASNPLGGDYGYTF.